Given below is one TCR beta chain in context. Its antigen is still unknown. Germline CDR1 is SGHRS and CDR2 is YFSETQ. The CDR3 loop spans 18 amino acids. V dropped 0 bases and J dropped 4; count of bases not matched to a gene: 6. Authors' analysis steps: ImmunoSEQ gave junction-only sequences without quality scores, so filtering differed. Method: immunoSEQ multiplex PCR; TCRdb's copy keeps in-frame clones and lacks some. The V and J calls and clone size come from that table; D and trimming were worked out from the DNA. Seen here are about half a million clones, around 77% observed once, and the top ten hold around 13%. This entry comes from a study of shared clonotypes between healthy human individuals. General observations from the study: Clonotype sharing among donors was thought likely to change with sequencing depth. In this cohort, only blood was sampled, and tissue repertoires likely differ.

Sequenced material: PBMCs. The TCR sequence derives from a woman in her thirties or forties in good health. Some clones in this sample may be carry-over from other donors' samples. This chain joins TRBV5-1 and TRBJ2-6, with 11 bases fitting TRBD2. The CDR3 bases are TGCGCCAGCAGCTTGGGACTAGCGGGGCGCCACGGGGCCAACGTCCTGACTTTC. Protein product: CASSLGLAGRHGANVLTF.